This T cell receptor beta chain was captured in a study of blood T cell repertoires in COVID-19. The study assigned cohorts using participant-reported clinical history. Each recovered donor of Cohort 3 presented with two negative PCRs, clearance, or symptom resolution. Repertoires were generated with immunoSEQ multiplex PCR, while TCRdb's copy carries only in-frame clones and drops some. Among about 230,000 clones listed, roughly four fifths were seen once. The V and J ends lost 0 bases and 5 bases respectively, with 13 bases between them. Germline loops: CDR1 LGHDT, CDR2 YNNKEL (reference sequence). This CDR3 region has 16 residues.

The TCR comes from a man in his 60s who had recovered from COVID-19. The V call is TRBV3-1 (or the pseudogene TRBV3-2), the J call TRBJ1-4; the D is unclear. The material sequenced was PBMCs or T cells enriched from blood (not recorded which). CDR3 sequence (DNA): TGTGCCAGCAGCCAAGAACTCGGGAACACAAATGAAAAACTGTTTTTT. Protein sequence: CASSQELGNTNEKLFF.